This section outlines one TCR delta chain sequence together with its context. TCRdb re-processed the RT-PCR reads using CATT. The sample has about 14,000 delta-chain clones, roughly 9.1% seen once. The CDR3 totals 20 residues. The V end was cut by 3 bases, the J end by 1 base, with 29 bases between. CDR1 and CDR2 from the germline V gene are GEAIGNYY and EKD. The data were taken from a study of gamma-delta T cells after stem cell transplantation. The specimen sequenced was gamma-delta T cells. The source is a human donor. It is not recorded whose cells these are; they may come from a transplant donor. This sequence joins TRDV2 and TRDJ1; D is perhaps TRDD3 (5 bases). The DNA of the CDR3 is TGTGCCTGTGACGCCGGCACTTCACCCGAAACGGGGGCCGTCACCGATAAACTCATCTTT. Amino acid sequence: CACDAGTSPETGAVTDKLIF.